The 32 T cell receptor beta chains reported below all come from one sample, sequenced in a study of blood T cell repertoires in COVID-19. Some clones are missing from TCRdb's copy, which holds only in-frame ones; the method was immunoSEQ multiplex PCR. The sample contains around 440,000 clones, around 88% of which appear only once. The sample was peripheral blood. These receptors were collected from a woman aged 45 to 65 with COVID-19, enrolled during active disease.

This clone was seen a handful of times. The sample holds other DNA sequences that translate to the same CDR3. The chain combines TRBV19 with TRBJ2-5; a weak D match, TRBD1 (6 bases). Germline CDR1 and CDR2: LNHDA and SQIVND (reference sequence). The CDR3 loop spans 13 amino acids. Between the trimmed V and J ends, which lost 6 bases and 5 bases, there was a span of 13 bases. The CDR3: CASSGTRQETQYF. CDR3 in DNA: TGTGCCAGTAGCGGGACACGGCAGGAGACCCAGTACTTC.

A remark on this clone: Other DNA variants within this sample encode the same CDR3. The V gene is TRBV28, the J gene TRBJ2-5, with D possibly being TRBD2 (5 bases). Germline-derived CDR1 and CDR2 are MDHEN and SYDVKM. V was pared by 5 bases and J by 5 bases, with 6 bases between. The CDR3 sequence is 11 residues long. The chain's CDR3 is CASSPGETQYF. The CDR3, as DNA: TGTGCCAGCAGTCCGGGGGAGACCCAGTACTTC.

Only a few counts were recorded for this clone. The chain couples TRBV18 to TRBJ1-2; TRBD1 matches 10 bases. The CDR3 runs to 15 residues. Germline V lookup: CDR1 KGHSH, CDR2 LQKENI. CDR3 coding DNA: TGTGCGTCCGGGACAGGGGTAATAGCTAACTATGGCTACACCTTC. It is translated as CASGTGVIANYGYTF.

The rearrangement joins TRBV7-9 to TRBJ1-1; D is undetermined. The germline V and J ends were trimmed by 8 bases and 5 bases, with 15 bases remaining between them. The CDR3 has 13 amino acids. CDR1 and CDR2 (germline): SEHNR, FQNEAQ (reference sequence). The CDR3, as DNA: TGTGCCAGCCTTAAGGGCGGAGGGACTGAAGCTTTCTTT. The encoded protein is CASLKGGGTEAFF. Drawing the rest from reference TRBV7-9 and TRBJ1-1, the complete variable domain is DTGVSQNPRHKITKRGQNVTFRCDPISEHNRLYWYRQTLGQGPEFLTYFQNEAQLEKSRLLSDRFSAERPKGSFSTLEIQRTEQGDSAMYLCASLKGGGTEAFFGQGTRLTVV.

The chain recombines TRBV7-8 with TRBJ2-3; TRBD2 matches 8 bases. V trimming: 0 bases; J trimming: 0 bases; junction bases outside the gene matches: 2. Germline lookup yields CDR1 SGHVS and CDR2 FQNEAQ. The CDR3 has 16 residues. CDR3 in amino acids: CASSLAPSGSTDTQYF. Here the CDR3 DNA reads TGTGCCAGCAGCTTAGCGCCTAGCGGGAGCACAGATACGCAGTATTTT.

This chain connects TRBV6-5 to TRBJ2-3; tentatively, D is TRBD1 (6 bases). The CDR3 has 15 residues. V lost 5 bases and J lost 2, with 14 bases in between. CDR1 and CDR2 (germline): MNHEY, SVGAGI. This CDR3 reads CASSRPTGTTDTQYF. DNA of the CDR3: TGTGCCAGCAGTAGACCGACAGGAACCACAGATACGCAGTATTTT.

Only one count was recorded for this clone. V gene TRBV6-5 combines with J gene TRBJ1-5, with D unresolved. Trimming stripped 0 bases from V and 7 bases from J, with 10 bases between. In germline, CDR1 is MNHEY, CDR2 SVGAGI. CDR3 length equals 14 residues. The DNA for the CDR3 is TGTGCCAGCAGTTACTCTCCGCGGGAACAGCCCCAGCATTTT. This encodes CASSYSPREQPQHF.

The rearrangement joins TRBV2 to TRBJ2-3; D gene unclear. Germline CDR1 is SNHLY and CDR2 is FYNNEI. The CDR3 is 15 amino acids. Trimming removed 5 bases from V and 0 bases from J, with 12 bases in between. This chain's CDR3 is CASSPYVSSTDTQYF. CDR3 coding DNA: TGTGCCAGCAGTCCCTACGTATCTAGCACAGATACGCAGTATTTT.

V and J are TRBV7-3 and TRBJ1-2, with a tentative D call TRBD1 (6 bases). Deletions cut 5 bases from V and 7 bases from J, with 23 bases between. Germline V CDR1 and CDR2: SGHTA, FQGTGA. CDR3 length: 16 residues. The CDR3 DNA is TGTGCCAGCAGCCCGACCCCTCGACAGGACCACGGTGGCTACACCTTC. Translation gives CASSPTPRQDHGGYTF.

The chain combines TRBV19 with TRBJ1-2; unclear D gene. Germline-derived CDR1 and CDR2 are LNHDA and SQIVND (reference sequence). This CDR3 is 14 amino acids long. V was shortened by 7 bases and J by 4 bases, with 16 bases between the two germline ends. CDR3 nucleotide sequence: TGTGCCAGTACCCCGTCCGGGAACTTCTATGGCTACACCTTC. The encoded protein is CASTPSGNFYGYTF.

The V gene is TRBV30, the J gene TRBJ1-2, with no clear D. Germline V gene data show CDR1 as GTSNPN and CDR2 as SVGIG (reference sequence). The V gene lost 2 bases and the J gene lost 4 bases, with 11 bases spanning the gap. This CDR3 spans 13 amino acids. The CDR3 is CAWSLTLGYGYTF. Written as DNA, the CDR3 is TGTGCCTGGAGTCTCACCCTAGGCTATGGCTACACCTTC.

V is TRBV11-2 and J is TRBJ2-1; D call uncertain. V gave up 3 bases and J gave up 3 bases, with 6 bases separating them. The CDR3 runs to 13 residues. CDR1 is SGHAT, CDR2 FQNNGV, per germline. CDR3 loop: CASSFSLYNEQFF. The CDR3 nucleotides read TGTGCCAGCAGCTTTTCCCTCTACAATGAGCAGTTCTTC.

The count of this clone is one. The chain couples TRBV25-1 to TRBJ1-2, with D unresolved. The germline V gene encodes CDR1 MGHDK and CDR2 SYGVNS. Trimming removed 2 bases at V and 7 bases at J, with 11 bases between. The CDR3 runs to 13 residues. The CDR3 DNA is TGTGCCAGCAGTGAAGTCCGGGGAGGTGGCTACACCTTC. Translated: CASSEVRGGGYTF.

The rearrangement uses TRBV12-5 and TRBJ2-3; maybe TRBD2 (6 bases). Trimming took 3 bases from V and 1 from J, leaving 8 bases between them. The length of the CDR3 is 14 residues. Germline V lookup: CDR1 LGHNT, CDR2 FRNRAP. CDR3 sequence reads: CASGLGGGTDTQYF. CDR3 sequence (DNA): TGTGCTAGTGGTTTAGGCGGGGGCACAGATACGCAGTATTTT.

This chain uses TRBV4-1 with TRBJ2-3; D might be TRBD1 (5 bases). Trimming left V 4 bases short and J 4 bases short, with 21 bases between. Per the germline V gene, CDR1 is MGHRA and CDR2 is YSYEKL. The CDR3 loop spans 17 amino acids. The CDR3: CASSLLPSRAPSDTQYF. CDR3 bases: TGCGCCAGCAGCCTGCTACCCTCCAGGGCTCCCTCAGATACGCAGTATTTT.

In its sample, this clone was seen once. The chain's CDR3 is CASSLEGGAGEKLFF. CDR3 in DNA: TGTGCCAGCAGCTTAGAGGGGGGGGCGGGCGAAAAACTGTTTTTT. The chain couples TRBV11-2 to TRBJ1-4; a weak D match, TRBD1 (6 bases). Germline CDR1 is SGHAT and CDR2 is FQNNGV. The V gene lost 0 bases and the J gene lost 8 bases, with 13 bases spanning the gap. The CDR3 totals 15 residues.

The chain recombines TRBV11-2 with TRBJ2-5; the match to TRBD2 covers 11 bases. The CDR3 has 17 residues. Germline V CDR1 and CDR2: SGHAT, FQNNGV. V trimming: 1 base; J trimming: 3 bases; junction bases outside the gene matches: 7. The CDR3 here is CASSLGLLAGAEETQYF. Written as DNA, the CDR3 is TGTGCCAGCAGCTTAGGCCTACTAGCGGGGGCCGAAGAGACCCAGTACTTC.

The chain employs TRBV27 and TRBJ1-5; D call uncertain. In germline, CDR1 is MNHEY, CDR2 SMNVEV (reference sequence). The CDR3 sequence is 13 residues long. V was trimmed by 6 bases and J by 9 bases, leaving 15 bases between them. The CDR3 region has the DNA TGTGCCAGCAGCCCCCTGTACGGGTGGCCCCAGCATTTT. Translated: CASSPLYGWPQHF.

The V and J genes are TRBV30 and TRBJ1-3; 8 bases agree with TRBD1. Losses at the gene ends were 6 bases for V and 7 bases for J; bases not matched to a gene: 17. Germline V gives CDR1 GTSNPN, CDR2 SVGIG (reference sequence). The CDR3 spans 16 residues. The CDR3 DNA follows: TGTGCCTGCCTTCTTCAGGGACAGGCGCTGGCGAACACCATATATTTT. This sequence encodes CACLLQGQALANTIYF.

The sample holds one count of this clone. The J gene is TRBJ1-2, the V gene TRBV30; D uncertain. Trimming left V 4 bases short and J 3 bases short, with 18 bases between. Germline CDR1 reads GTSNPN; CDR2 reads SVGIG (reference sequence). The CDR3 runs 15 residues. This CDR3 reads CAWKERGRVYYGYTF. CDR3 nucleotide sequence: TGTGCCTGGAAGGAGAGAGGCCGGGTGTACTATGGCTACACCTTC.

The chain has TRBV6-4 and TRBJ2-2; D ambiguous. V dropped 3 bases and J dropped 6 bases, with 8 bases sitting between them. Germline lookup yields CDR1 MRHNA and CDR2 SNTAGT. CDR3 length: 13 residues. DNA of the CDR3: TGTGCCAGCAGTGAAAGCTTCGCCGGGGAGCTGTTTTTT. It codes for CASSESFAGELFF.

The rearrangement uses TRBV5-5 and TRBJ1-2, with D hard to call. Germline values: CDR1 SGHKS, CDR2 YYEKEE (reference sequence). The CDR3 loop spans 15 amino acids. V lost 4 bases to trimming and J lost 3 bases, with 16 bases between them. The CDR3 bases are TGTGCCAGCAGCCCGGAATCGGGGTCGTACTATGGCTACACCTTC. Amino acid sequence: CASSPESGSYYGYTF.

The V gene is TRBV6-6, the J gene TRBJ2-2, with D possibly TRBD1 on 6 matching bases. CDR1 is MNHNY, CDR2 SVGAGI, per germline (reference sequence). V was shortened by 3 bases and J by 6 bases, with 14 bases between the two germline ends. The CDR3 is 15 amino acids. The CDR3, as DNA: TGTGCCAGCAGTTATTTTGGACAGTCTCCCGGGGAGCTGTTTTTT. Its translation is CASSYFGQSPGELFF.

V and J are TRBV18 and TRBJ2-3, with 14 bases that match TRBD2. Germline lookup yields CDR1 KGHSH and CDR2 LQKENI. The CDR3 covers 18 residues. With V trimmed by 4 bases and J by 2 bases, 8 bases remained unmatched. The CDR3 coding sequence is TGTGCCAGCTCACTCGTCCCGGGACTAGCGGGGGACACAGATACGCAGTATTTT. Its protein product is CASSLVPGLAGDTDTQYF.

The rearrangement uses TRBV4-1 and TRBJ2-7, with 10 bases fitting TRBD1. Germline trimming cut 0 bases from V and 2 bases from J; bases unmatched to any gene: 4. This CDR3 spans 16 amino acids. Germline V lookup: CDR1 MGHRA, CDR2 YSYEKL. The chain's CDR3 is CASSQDLGQGTYEQYF. CDR3 coding DNA: TGCGCCAGCAGCCAAGATCTGGGACAGGGGACCTACGAGCAGTACTTC.

The chain combines TRBV28 with TRBJ2-7; maybe TRBD2 (6 bases). Germline CDR1 and CDR2: MDHEN and SYDVKM. This CDR3 is 16 amino acids long. Trimming cost V 2 bases and J 7 bases, with 21 bases left between them. The CDR3 loop reads CASSLATRGAAKEQYF. CDR3 DNA: TGTGCCAGCAGTTTAGCCACGCGGGGCGCGGCGAAGGAGCAGTACTTC.

This chain links TRBV5-1 with TRBJ2-3; 11 nucleotides align to TRBD1. The trim removed 6 bases at V and 5 bases at J, leaving 5 bases unmatched. CDR3 length: 14 residues. Germline V gene sequence: CDR1 SGHRS, CDR2 YFSETQ. The CDR3 DNA reads TGCGCCAGCACCAAGGGACAGGGGGAAGATACGCAGTATTTT. Translation gives CASTKGQGEDTQYF.

V and J are TRBV10-2 and TRBJ2-1; D unclear. V lost 8 bases, J lost 4 bases, and 6 bases lay in between. The germline V gene has CDR1 WSHSY and CDR2 SAAADI. This CDR3 is 11 amino acids long. The CDR3 bases are TGCGCCAGCGAACTTTACAATGAGCAGTTCTTC. This sequence encodes CASELYNEQFF.

The chain couples TRBV20-1 to TRBJ2-3; no clear D gene. Per the germline V gene, CDR1 is DFQATT and CDR2 is SNEGSKA (reference sequence). Deletions cut 2 bases from V and 6 bases from J, with 6 bases between. The CDR3 consists of 11 residues. The CDR3 spells CSARTVDTQYF. The DNA of the CDR3 is TGCAGTGCTAGAACGGTGGATACGCAGTATTTT.

The table lists this clone with a few counts. The chain links TRBV9 to TRBJ1-6; tentatively, D is TRBD1 (5 bases). This CDR3 has 12 amino acids. Germline V lookup: CDR1 SGDLS, CDR2 YYNGEE. The V and J ends lost 7 bases and 9 bases respectively, with 11 bases between them. This CDR3 reads CASGQGSSPLHF. For the CDR3, the DNA is TGTGCCAGCGGCCAGGGAAGTTCACCCCTCCACTTT.

This rearrangement joins TRBV6-5 to TRBJ1-2, with a weak D call TRBD1 (6 bases). Germline assignment: CDR1 MNHEY and CDR2 SVGAGI. The V and J ends lost 4 bases and 7 bases respectively, with 13 bases between them. The length of the CDR3 is 13 residues. The CDR3 loop is CASSSNYRAGYTF. Written as DNA, the CDR3 is TGTGCCAGCAGTTCCAACTACAGGGCTGGCTACACCTTC.

The chain links TRBV5-6 to TRBJ1-1; D is undetermined. In germline, CDR1 is SGHDT, CDR2 YYEEEE. CDR3 length equals 13 residues. Trimming left V 4 bases short and J 5 bases short, with 12 bases between. The CDR3 DNA reads as TGTGCCAGCAGCCCCGCCGGCGGAACTGAAGCTTTCTTT. Amino acids: CASSPAGGTEAFF.